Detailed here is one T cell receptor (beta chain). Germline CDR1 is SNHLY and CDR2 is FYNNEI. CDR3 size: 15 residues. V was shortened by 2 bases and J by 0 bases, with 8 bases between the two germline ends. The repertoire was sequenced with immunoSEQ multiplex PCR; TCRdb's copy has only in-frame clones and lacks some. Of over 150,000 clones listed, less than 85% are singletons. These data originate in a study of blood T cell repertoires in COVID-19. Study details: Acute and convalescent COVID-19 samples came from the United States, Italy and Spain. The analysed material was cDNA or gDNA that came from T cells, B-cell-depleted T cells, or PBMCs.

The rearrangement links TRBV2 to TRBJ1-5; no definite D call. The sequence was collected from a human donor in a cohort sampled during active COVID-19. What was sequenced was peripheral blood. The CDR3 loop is CASSETGYSNQPQHF. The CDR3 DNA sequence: TGTGCCAGCAGTGAAACGGGATATAGCAATCAGCCCCAGCATTTT.